This TCR beta chain was documented in a study of response to subunit inactivated influenza vaccine. V lost 7 bases and J lost 5, with 13 bases in between. The germline CDR1 and CDR2 sequences are SQVTM and ANQGSEA. The CDR3 is made up of 12 amino acids. One entry per CDR3 protein results from TCRdb running MiXCR on the RT-PCR reads. The repertoire holds about 700,000 distinct CDR3 sequences, approximately 15% seen once, with 6.5% to 8% in the top ten. The sequence came from a man aged 50 or older who received an inactivated influenza vaccine. The chain couples TRBV29-1 to TRBJ2-3; no firm D call. This material consisted of PBMCs from blood, taken around 14 days before vaccination. This CDR3 is CSAGKGGDTQYF. The CDR3 region has the DNA TGCAGCGCCGGCAAGGGCGGAGATACGCAGTATTTT.